The entry below describes one T cell receptor (beta chain). This sample was taken from a study of blood T cell repertoires in COVID-19. Study context: In each case, the material was cDNA or gDNA derived from T cells, B-cell-depleted T cells, or PBMCs.

Participants were aged about 18 to 95 years, lived in around 25 US areas, and enrolled virtually. Participants' reported clinical history set cohort assignment. Original methodology: Nucleated cell counts were estimated from reference gene primer amplification. The data were produced by immunoSEQ multiplex PCR, yet TCRdb's version contains in-frame clones alone and is incomplete. V and J calls and clone size come straight from that table; D and trimming were deduced from the DNA. The data hold around 130,000 clones, with about 81% observed a single time. The receptor comes from a man aged 35 to 55 with acute COVID-19. Source material: PBMCs or T cells enriched from blood (not recorded which).

CDR3 residues: CASGRTSGGRNEQFF. The CDR3 bases are TGTGCCAGTGGCAGGACTAGCGGGGGGAGGAATGAGCAGTTCTTC. The chain is built from TRBV19 and TRBJ2-1; 14 positions match TRBD2. J lost 7 bases, V lost 8 bases, and 7 bases had no gene match. From germline, CDR1 is LNHDA and CDR2 SQIVND (reference sequence). This CDR3 has 15 residues.